This TCR beta chain emerged from a study of CD4 T cell repertoires in COVID-19. Study summary: CFSE-low cells expanded roughly 10 days with IL-2, then restimulated with other coronavirus spikes.

Assay used: immunoSEQ multiplex PCR; TCRdb lists only in-frame clones, some missing. The repertoire includes some 80,000 clones, 83% of them detected once, and about 0.58% sits in the top ten. Study results and caveats: Some SARS-CoV-2 clonotypes, between about 7 and 28%, recurred in SARS-CoV and/or HKU1 cultures. Several top expanded SARS-CoV-2-reactive clonotypes were shared by two or three memory subsets.

With respect to this clone: Antigen specificity is unknown.

This CDR3 spans 13 amino acids. After removal of 7 bases from V and 10 bases from J, the junction contained 9 bases not matched to a gene. Germline CDR1 is SNHLY and CDR2 is FYNNEI. This clonotype was obtained from a human donor who had COVID-19. Sequencing used CD4+ T cells from peripheral blood, obtained after recovery from COVID-19. The chain uses TRBV2 and TRBJ2-7, with 11 bases identical to TRBD2. The CDR3 coding sequence is TGTGCCAGCACCCCAGGGACTAGCGGAACTCAGTACTTC. Amino acids: CASTPGTSGTQYF.